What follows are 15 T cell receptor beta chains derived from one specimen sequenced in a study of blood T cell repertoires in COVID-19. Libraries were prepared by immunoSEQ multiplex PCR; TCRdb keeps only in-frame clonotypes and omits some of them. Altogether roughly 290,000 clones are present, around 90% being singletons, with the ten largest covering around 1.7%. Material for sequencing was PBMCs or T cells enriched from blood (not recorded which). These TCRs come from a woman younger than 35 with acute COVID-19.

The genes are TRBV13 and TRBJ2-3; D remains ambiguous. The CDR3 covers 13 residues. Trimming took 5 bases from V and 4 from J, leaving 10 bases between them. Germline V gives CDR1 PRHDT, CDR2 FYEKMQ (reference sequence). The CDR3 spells CASSPPVADTQYF. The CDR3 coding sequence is TGTGCCAGCAGCCCACCGGTCGCAGATACGCAGTATTTT.

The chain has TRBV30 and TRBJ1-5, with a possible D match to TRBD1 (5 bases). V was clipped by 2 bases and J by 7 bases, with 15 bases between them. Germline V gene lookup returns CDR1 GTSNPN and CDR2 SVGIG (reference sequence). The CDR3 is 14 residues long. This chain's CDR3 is CAWSSGQGPQPQHF. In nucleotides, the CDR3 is TGTGCCTGGAGTTCCGGTCAGGGTCCCCAGCCCCAGCATTTT.

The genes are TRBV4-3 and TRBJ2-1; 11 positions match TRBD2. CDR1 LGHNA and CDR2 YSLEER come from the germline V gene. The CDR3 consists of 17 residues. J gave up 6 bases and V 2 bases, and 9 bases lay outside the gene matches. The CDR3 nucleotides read TGCGCCAGCAGCCAATCTAGCGGGAGGAGACTCGGCAATGAGCAGTTCTTC. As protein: CASSQSSGRRLGNEQFF.

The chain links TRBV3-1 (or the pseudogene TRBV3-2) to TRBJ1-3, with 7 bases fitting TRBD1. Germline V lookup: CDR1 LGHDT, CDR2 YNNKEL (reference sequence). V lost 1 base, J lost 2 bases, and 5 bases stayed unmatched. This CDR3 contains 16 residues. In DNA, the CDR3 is TGTGCCAGCAGCCAAGTTGGGACAGTCCCTGGAAACACCATATATTTT. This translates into CASSQVGTVPGNTIYF.

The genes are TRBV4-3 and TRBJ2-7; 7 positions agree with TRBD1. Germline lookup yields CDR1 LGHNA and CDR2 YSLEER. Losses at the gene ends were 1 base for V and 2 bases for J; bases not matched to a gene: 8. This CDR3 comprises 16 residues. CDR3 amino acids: CASSQVLGQTTYEQYF. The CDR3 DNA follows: TGCGCCAGCAGCCAAGTCCTGGGACAGACCACCTACGAGCAGTACTTC.

In nucleotides, the CDR3 is TGCGCCAGCAGTTCGGCCCAGGGACTAACCTACGAGCAGTACTTC. As protein: CASSSAQGLTYEQYF. The chain recombines TRBV5-1 with TRBJ2-7; 7 positions match TRBD2. V lost 5 bases to trimming and J lost 2 bases; unmatched junction nucleotides: 10. The CDR3 has 15 residues. Germline CDR1 is SGHRS and CDR2 is YFSETQ.

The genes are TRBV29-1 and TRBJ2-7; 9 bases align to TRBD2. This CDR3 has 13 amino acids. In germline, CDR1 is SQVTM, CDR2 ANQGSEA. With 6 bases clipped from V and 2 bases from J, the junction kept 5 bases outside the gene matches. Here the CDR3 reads CSVLAGDPYEQYF. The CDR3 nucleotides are TGCAGCGTCTTAGCGGGAGACCCCTACGAGCAGTACTTC.

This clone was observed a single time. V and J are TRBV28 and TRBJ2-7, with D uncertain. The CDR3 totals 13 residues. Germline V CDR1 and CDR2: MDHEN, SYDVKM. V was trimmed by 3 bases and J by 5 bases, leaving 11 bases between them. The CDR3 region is CASSFFSGNEQYF. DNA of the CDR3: TGTGCCAGCAGTTTTTTTTCAGGTAACGAGCAGTACTTC.

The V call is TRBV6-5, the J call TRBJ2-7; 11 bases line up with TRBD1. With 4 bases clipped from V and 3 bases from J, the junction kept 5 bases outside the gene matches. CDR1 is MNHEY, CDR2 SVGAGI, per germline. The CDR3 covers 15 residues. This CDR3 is CASSSGGTGGYEQYF. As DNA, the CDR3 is TGTGCCAGCAGTTCCGGGGGGACAGGGGGCTACGAGCAGTACTTC.

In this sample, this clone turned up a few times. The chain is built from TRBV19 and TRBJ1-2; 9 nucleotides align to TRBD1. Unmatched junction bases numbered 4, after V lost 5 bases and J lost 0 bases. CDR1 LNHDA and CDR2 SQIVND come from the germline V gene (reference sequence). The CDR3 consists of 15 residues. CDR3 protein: CASSGRDRANYGYTF. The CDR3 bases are TGTGCCAGTAGTGGACGGGACAGGGCTAACTATGGCTACACCTTC.

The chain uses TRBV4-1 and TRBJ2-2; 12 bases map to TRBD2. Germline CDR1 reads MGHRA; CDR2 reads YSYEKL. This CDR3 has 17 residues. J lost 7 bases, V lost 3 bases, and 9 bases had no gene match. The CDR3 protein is CASSHGLAGLFIGELFF. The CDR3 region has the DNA TGCGCCAGCAGCCATGGACTAGCGGGATTGTTCATCGGGGAGCTGTTTTTT.

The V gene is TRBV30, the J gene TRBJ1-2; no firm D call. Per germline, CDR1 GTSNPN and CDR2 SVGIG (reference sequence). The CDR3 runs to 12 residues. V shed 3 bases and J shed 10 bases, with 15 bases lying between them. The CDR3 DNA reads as TGTGCCTGGAGCCCCCATGGTAGAGACTACACCTTC. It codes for CAWSPHGRDYTF.

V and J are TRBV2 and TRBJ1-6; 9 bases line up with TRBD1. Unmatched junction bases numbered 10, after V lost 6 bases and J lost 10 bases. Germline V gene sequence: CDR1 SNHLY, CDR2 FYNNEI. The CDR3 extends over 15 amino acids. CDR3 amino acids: CASRLTGTGRSPLHF. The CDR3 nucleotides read TGTGCCAGCAGACTGACCGGGACAGGGAGATCACCCCTCCACTTT.

The CDR3 reads CASSLSGPYNEQFF. The CDR3 DNA is TGTGCCAGCAGCCTCAGTGGGCCCTACAATGAGCAGTTCTTC. The chain combines TRBV11-3 with TRBJ2-1, with unresolved D. The length of the CDR3 is 14 residues. From germline, CDR1 is SGHNT and CDR2 YENEEA. V was clipped by 5 bases and J by 2 bases, with 10 bases between them.

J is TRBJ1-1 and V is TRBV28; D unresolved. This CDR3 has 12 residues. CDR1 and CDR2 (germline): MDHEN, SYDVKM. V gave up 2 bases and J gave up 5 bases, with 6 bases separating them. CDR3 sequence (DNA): TGTGCCAGCAGTTTAATCTCGACTGAAGCTTTCTTT. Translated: CASSLISTEAFF.